This T cell receptor (beta chain) is from a study of blood T cell repertoires in COVID-19. Germline values: CDR1 MNHEY, CDR2 SVGAGI. The CDR3 has 13 residues. V lost 6 bases and J lost 6, with 12 bases in between. The protocol was immunoSEQ multiplex PCR, while the TCRdb copy is restricted to in-frame clones and leaves out a portion. The repertoire includes some 260,000 clones, 85% to 90% of them detected once, and less than 2% sits in the top ten. Sequencing was performed on PBMCs or T cells enriched from blood (not recorded which). The receptor was isolated from a man aged 35 to 55 who had recovered from COVID-19. The gene calls are TRBV6-5 and TRBJ2-1; D gene uncertain. The CDR3 spells CASRQYNANEQFF. The DNA for the CDR3 is TGTGCCAGCAGACAATACAATGCCAATGAGCAGTTCTTC.